This T cell receptor (beta chain) came from a study of shared clonotypes between healthy human individuals. About this clone: Antigen: not known.

Findings and caveats of the study: Few donors restricted represented genetic and exposure-history diversity. Naive CD4 clonotypes overlapped across a handful of donors at about 5.2%. Estimated richness was generally greater in naive than memory subsets.

The repertoire was sequenced with immunoSEQ multiplex PCR; TCRdb's copy has only in-frame clones and lacks some. The top ten hold 0.05% to 0.08% of the sample, which has some 500,000 clones, 90% to 97% seen once. CDR1 and CDR2 from the germline V gene are MNHEY and SVGAGI. The CDR3 is 15 amino acids. The V gene lost 6 bases and the J gene lost 0 bases, with 12 bases spanning the gap. The sample taken for sequencing was naive CD4+ T cells sorted from blood. Subset in this sample: CD45RA+ positively selected. The chain carries TRBV6-5 and TRBJ2-1; perhaps D is TRBD1 or TRBD2 (5 bases each). This TCR was recovered from a woman aged 25 to 39 in good health. DNA for the CDR3: TGTGCCAGCAGAATTGGGGGTAGCTCCTACAATGAGCAGTTCTTC. This gives the protein CASRIGGSSYNEQFF.